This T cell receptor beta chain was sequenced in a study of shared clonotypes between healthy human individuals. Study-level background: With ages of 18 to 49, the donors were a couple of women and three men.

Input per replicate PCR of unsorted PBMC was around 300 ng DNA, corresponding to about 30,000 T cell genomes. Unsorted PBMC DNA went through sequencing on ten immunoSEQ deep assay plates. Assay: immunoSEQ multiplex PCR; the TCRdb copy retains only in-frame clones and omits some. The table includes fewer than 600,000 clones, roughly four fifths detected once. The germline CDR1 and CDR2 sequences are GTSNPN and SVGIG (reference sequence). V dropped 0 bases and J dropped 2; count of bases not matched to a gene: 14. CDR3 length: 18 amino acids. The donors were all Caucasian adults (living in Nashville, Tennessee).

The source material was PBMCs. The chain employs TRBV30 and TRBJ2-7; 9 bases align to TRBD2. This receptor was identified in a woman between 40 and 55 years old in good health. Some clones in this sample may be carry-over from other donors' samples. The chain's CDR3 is CAWSVRSMWTSETYEQYF. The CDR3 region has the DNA TGTGCCTGGAGTGTACGATCTATGTGGACTAGCGAGACCTACGAGCAGTACTTC.